This T cell receptor (beta chain) was captured in a study of blood T cell repertoires in COVID-19. Two negative PCRs, clearance, or symptom resolution had been documented for recovered Cohort 3 donors. CDR3 size: 15 residues. V gave up 0 bases and J gave up 7 bases, with 17 bases separating them. Germline assignment: CDR1 SGHRS and CDR2 YFSETQ. Assay: immunoSEQ multiplex PCR; the TCRdb copy retains only in-frame clones and omits some. The data contain a few hundred thousand clones, roughly 91% of them seen just once; the ten biggest clones take up roughly 10%. The J gene is TRBJ2-7, the V gene TRBV5-1, with D tentatively TRBD1 (6 bases). The sequence was obtained from a woman aged 25 to 39 who had recovered from COVID-19. Sequencing used PBMCs or T cells enriched from blood (not recorded which). CDR3 nucleotides: TGCGCCAGCAGCTTGGCCCCAGGGGCGGATCGGGAGCAGTACTTC. It specifies CASSLAPGADREQYF.